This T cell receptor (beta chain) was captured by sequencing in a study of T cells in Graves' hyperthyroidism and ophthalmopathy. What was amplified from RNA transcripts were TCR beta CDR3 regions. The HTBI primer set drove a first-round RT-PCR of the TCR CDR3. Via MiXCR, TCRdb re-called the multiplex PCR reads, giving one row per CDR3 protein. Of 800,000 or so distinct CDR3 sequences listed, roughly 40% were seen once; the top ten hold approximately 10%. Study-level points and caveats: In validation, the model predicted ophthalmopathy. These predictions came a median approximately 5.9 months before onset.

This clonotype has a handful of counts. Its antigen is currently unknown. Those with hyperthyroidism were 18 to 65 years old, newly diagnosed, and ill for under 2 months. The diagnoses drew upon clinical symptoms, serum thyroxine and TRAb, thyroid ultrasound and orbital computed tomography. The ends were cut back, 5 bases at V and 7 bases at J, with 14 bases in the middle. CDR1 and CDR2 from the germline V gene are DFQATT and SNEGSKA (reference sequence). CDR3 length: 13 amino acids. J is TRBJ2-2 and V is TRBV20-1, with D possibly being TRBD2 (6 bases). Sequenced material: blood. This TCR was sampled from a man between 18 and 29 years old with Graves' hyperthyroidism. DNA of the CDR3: TGCAGTGCTTCCCGGGAGTCGGTCGGGGAGCTGTTTTTT. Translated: CSASRESVGELFF.